This section outlines one T cell receptor beta chain sequence together with its context. What it recognizes is unknown. An Oncomine TCR Beta short-read assay was used to sequence the DNA from cultured CD4+ T cells. A single record per CDR3 protein comes from TCRdb applying MiXCR to the PCR reads. The data hold approximately 10,000 distinct CDR3 sequences, with more than 65% observed a single time. V gave up 0 bases and J gave up 2 bases, with 8 bases separating them. The CDR3 is 14 residues long. The germline gives CDR1 SGHTA, CDR2 FQGNSA. The data were taken from a study of vaccination and CD4 T cells after COVID-19. Treatment here: roughly ten-day PBMC culture with coronavirus spike peptide pools or control peptides (ViraFEST assay).

The clonotype was recovered from a human donor who had recovered from COVID-19. The chain has TRBV7-2 and TRBJ2-7; D possibly corresponds to TRBD1 (6 bases). Sequencing input: CD4+ T cells from blood, cultured in vitro. The CDR3 DNA reads TGTGCCAGCAGCTTAGCACAGGGTACCTACGAGCAGTACTTC. Residues: CASSLAQGTYEQYF.